The next 22 T cell receptor beta chains were all read from a single sample in a study of blood T cell repertoires in COVID-19. The method was immunoSEQ multiplex PCR; TCRdb's version includes in-frame clones alone and lacks a portion of them. Of about 270,000 clones listed, 75% to 90% are singletons. The material sequenced was peripheral blood. The receptors were gathered from a woman between 65 and 79 years old with COVID-19, enrolled during active disease.

The chain uses TRBV2 and TRBJ2-1; 12 nucleotides line up with TRBD2. The CDR3 is made up of 14 amino acids. In germline, CDR1 is SNHLY, CDR2 FYNNEI. J was trimmed by 15 bases and V by 4 bases; bases with no gene match: 10. CDR3 in DNA: TGTGCCAGCAGTGCGTTACCTAGCGGGGGGGCGTTGTTCTTC. Its translation is CASSALPSGGALFF.

The chain is built from TRBV5-4 and TRBJ1-5; D is unresolved. This CDR3 contains 13 residues. Between the trimmed V and J ends, which lost 6 bases and 4 bases, there was a span of 11 bases. The germline V gene has CDR1 SGHNT and CDR2 YYREEE (reference sequence). The CDR3 protein is CASTTVPNQPQHF. The CDR3 bases are TGTGCCAGCACCACGGTCCCGAATCAGCCCCAGCATTTT.

The rearrangement joins TRBV30 to TRBJ2-1; D is perhaps TRBD1 (6 bases). The V and J ends lost 2 bases and 0 bases respectively, with 11 bases between them. The CDR3 sequence is 15 residues long. In germline, CDR1 is GTSNPN, CDR2 SVGIG (reference sequence). This CDR3 is CAWSPGTSSYNEQFF. The CDR3 region has the DNA TGTGCCTGGAGTCCCGGGACAAGCTCCTACAATGAGCAGTTCTTC.

This clone was observed many times. The chain joins TRBV24-1 to TRBJ1-5; 9 bases agree with TRBD1. Germline lookup yields CDR1 KGHDR and CDR2 SFDVKD. The length of the CDR3 is 16 residues. The V gene end was trimmed by 3 bases and the J gene end by 6 bases; junction bases not matched to a gene: 8. In DNA form, the CDR3 reads TGTGCCACCAGTGATCAAACAGGGGGCGCAGGTCAGCCCCAGCATTTT. Translation gives CATSDQTGGAGQPQHF.

This clone was seen a handful of times. The chain recombines TRBV10-2 with TRBJ2-5, with 7 positions matching TRBD1. This CDR3 comprises 14 residues. Germline V lookup: CDR1 WSHSY, CDR2 SAAADI. V dropped 5 bases and J dropped 1; count of bases not matched to a gene: 4. CDR3 region: CASSSRDSQETQYF. DNA for the CDR3: TGCGCCAGCAGTAGCCGGGACAGCCAAGAGACCCAGTACTTC.

This clone came up a few times. V is TRBV19 and J is TRBJ1-1, with TRBD1 as a possible D gene (5 bases). The CDR3 totals 14 residues. From germline, CDR1 is LNHDA and CDR2 SQIVND (reference sequence). Deletions cut 6 bases from V and 3 bases from J, with 14 bases between. The CDR3 sequence is CASRPRKGHTEAFF. DNA for the CDR3: TGTGCCAGTAGGCCGCGAAAGGGGCACACTGAAGCTTTCTTT.

This chain links TRBV6-5 with TRBJ1-3; D perhaps matches TRBD1 (5 bases). Germline V gene data show CDR1 as MNHEY and CDR2 as SVGAGI. The CDR3 runs 14 residues. Trimming removed 7 bases at V and 2 bases at J, with 12 bases between. DNA for the CDR3: TGTGCCAGCACCCAGGGTACGGCTGGAAACACCATATATTTT. Amino acids: CASTQGTAGNTIYF.

The CDR3 spells CASSYSGLMNTEAFF. Written as DNA, the CDR3 is TGTGCCAGCAGTTACTCGGGACTTATGAACACTGAAGCTTTCTTT. This chain links TRBV6-6 with TRBJ1-1; a weak D match, TRBD1 (5 bases). The CDR3 length is 15 residues. V was pared by 0 bases and J by 0 bases, with 8 bases between. Germline V CDR1 and CDR2: MNHNY, SVGAGI (reference sequence).

The chain employs TRBV19 and TRBJ1-6, with TRBD1 matching 11 bases. The CDR3 contains 19 residues. J was trimmed by 5 bases and V by 3 bases; bases with no gene match: 12. Germline loops: CDR1 LNHDA, CDR2 SQIVND (reference sequence). In DNA, the CDR3 is TGTGCCAGTAGTATGCGGACAGGGGGCCGGCTCCGTGATAATTCACCCCTCCACTTT. As protein: CASSMRTGGRLRDNSPLHF.

The rearrangement joins TRBV19 to TRBJ1-2; D not certain. V lost 4 bases, J lost 2 bases, and 17 bases lay in between. CDR3 length: 16 amino acids. The germline CDR1 and CDR2 sequences are LNHDA and SQIVND (reference sequence). The CDR3 coding sequence is TGTGCCAGTAGTACGTATAGTGCCAGGTTAAACTATGGCTACACCTTC. Protein sequence: CASSTYSARLNYGYTF.

The chain couples TRBV5-4 to TRBJ1-5; D is possibly TRBD1 (5 bases). Per the germline V gene, CDR1 is SGHNT and CDR2 is YYREEE (reference sequence). This CDR3 is built from 12 residues. The V end was cut by 6 bases, the J end by 16 bases, with 20 bases between. CDR3 coding DNA: TGTGCCAGCAACACCTGGACAAGGGGAAGACATTTT. Its translation is CASNTWTRGRHF.

The chain carries TRBV7-2 and TRBJ1-6, with 9 bases fitting TRBD1. Germline CDR1 SGHTA, CDR2 FQGNSA. CDR3 size: 19 residues. V lost 2 bases, J lost 2 bases, and 10 bases stayed unmatched. CDR3 sequence reads: CASSLFGQGRVTYNSPLHF. As DNA, the CDR3 is TGTGCCAGCAGCTTATTCGGACAGGGGAGAGTTACCTATAATTCACCCCTCCACTTT.

This chain uses TRBV9 with TRBJ2-3; the D is unclear. Germline CDR1 and CDR2: SGDLS and YYNGEE. Trimming left V 0 bases short and J 0 bases short, with 8 bases between. The CDR3 has 15 residues. In nucleotides, the CDR3 is TGTGCCAGCAGCGTAGACGATACTAGCACAGATACGCAGTATTTT. The encoded protein is CASSVDDTSTDTQYF.

The V gene is TRBV6-5, the J gene TRBJ2-7, with D maybe TRBD2 (6 bases). The germline gives CDR1 MNHEY, CDR2 SVGAGI. The CDR3 length is 15 residues. V lost 2 bases and J 5 bases, leaving 16 bases between the germline ends. CDR3 protein: CASSYGWREGNEQYF. CDR3 DNA sequence: TGTGCCAGCAGTTACGGGTGGAGGGAAGGTAACGAGCAGTACTTC.

This sequence joins TRBV29-1 and TRBJ2-7; tentatively, D is TRBD2 (5 bases). The CDR3 is 14 amino acids. Germline V gene lookup returns CDR1 SQVTM and CDR2 ANQGSEA. V was shortened by 5 bases and J by 0 bases, with 14 bases between the two germline ends. This CDR3 is CSVLAGGSSYEQYF. The CDR3 nucleotides are TGCAGCGTTCTTGCCGGTGGGAGCTCCTACGAGCAGTACTTC.

V usage is TRBV5-6 and J usage is TRBJ1-6; a weak D match, TRBD1 (5 bases). The CDR3 length is 17 residues. Germline lookup yields CDR1 SGHDT and CDR2 YYEEEE. Trimming took off 4 bases at V and 0 bases at J, with 14 bases between the two ends. In nucleotides, the CDR3 is TGTGCCAGCAGCCTCCGTGGGGCGAGCTCCTATAATTCACCCCTCCACTTT. Its protein is CASSLRGASSYNSPLHF.

J is TRBJ1-1 and V is TRBV28; 8 bases agree with TRBD1. The CDR3 length is 15 residues. Trimming took 6 bases from V and 0 from J; bases not matched to a gene: 6. Looked up from germline, CDR1 is MDHEN and CDR2 is SYDVKM. The CDR3 bases are TGTGCCAGCAGGCCCGGACAGGGAATGAACACTGAAGCTTTCTTT. As protein: CASRPGQGMNTEAFF.

This chain uses TRBV5-4 with TRBJ2-1; D possibly corresponds to TRBD2 (6 bases). The V and J ends lost 3 bases and 1 base respectively, with 14 bases between them. There are 16 residues in the CDR3. The germline V gene has CDR1 SGHNT and CDR2 YYREEE (reference sequence). The chain's CDR3 is CASSSPEGISYNEQFF. The DNA for the CDR3 is TGTGCCAGCAGCTCCCCGGAGGGGATATCCTACAATGAGCAGTTCTTC. The entire variable domain, with the rest obtained from reference TRBV5-4 and TRBJ2-1, is as follows: ETGVTQSPTHLIKTRGQQVTLRCSSQSGHNTVSWYQQALGQGPQFIFQYYREEENGRGNFPPRFSGLQFPNYSSELNVNALELDDSALYLCASSSPEGISYNEQFFGPGTRLTVL.

The chain links TRBV4-2 to TRBJ2-7, with 11 bases fitting TRBD2. The CDR3 runs 17 residues. The germline V gene encodes CDR1 LGHNA and CDR2 YNFKEQ. V shed 0 bases and J 2 bases; nucleotides not matched to a gene: 6. CDR3 in DNA: TGTGCCAGCAGCCAAGATGGACTAGCGGGCGCTCCCTACGAGCAGTACTTC. Translation: CASSQDGLAGAPYEQYF.

This chain uses TRBV6-5 with TRBJ1-4; 9 bases map to TRBD1. With 5 bases clipped from V and 7 bases from J, the junction kept 5 bases outside the gene matches. CDR3 length: 14 amino acids. The germline V gene has CDR1 MNHEY and CDR2 SVGAGI. The CDR3: CASSRTGASEKLFF. The DNA for the CDR3 is TGTGCCAGCAGTCGGACAGGGGCGAGTGAAAAACTGTTTTTT.

The gene calls are TRBV28 and TRBJ1-6; TRBD1 might be the D (6 bases). The length of the CDR3 is 15 residues. The V end was cut by 8 bases, the J end by 9 bases, with 20 bases between. Looked up from germline, CDR1 is MDHEN and CDR2 is SYDVKM. CDR3: CASREDTGRGSPLHF. As DNA, the CDR3 is TGTGCCAGCCGGGAAGATACAGGGAGGGGTTCACCCCTCCACTTT.

This chain connects TRBV12-3 or TRBV12-4 to TRBJ2-7; the match to TRBD2 covers 8 bases. The CDR3 is 13 residues long. Trimming removed 6 bases from V and 4 bases from J; junction bases left unmatched: 5. The CDR3 DNA sequence: TGTGCCAGCAGACCGGGACTAGGGTACGAGCAGTACTTC. Amino acid sequence: CASRPGLGYEQYF.